These 25 T cell receptor beta chains originate from one sample sequenced in a study of shared clonotypes between healthy human individuals. Sequencing used immunoSEQ multiplex PCR; TCRdb keeps in-frame clones, though not all of them. This sample carries approximately 2,000,000 clones, around 93% of them seen once, and the ten largest clones take around 0.35%. Sequencing was carried out using naive CD4+ T cells from PBMCs. The subset denotes: CD45RA+ positively selected. These receptor sequences come from a man younger than 35 in good health. Some clones in this sample may be carry-over from other donors' samples.

This chain links TRBV6-6 with TRBJ2-7; possibly TRBD1 or TRBD2 for D (6 bases each). Germline loops: CDR1 MNHNY, CDR2 SVGAGI (reference sequence). V was shortened by 0 bases and J by 9 bases, with 18 bases between the two germline ends. The CDR3 spans 15 residues. The CDR3 DNA is TGTGCCAGCAGTTACTCGAGGGACGGGGGCCAGAGGCAGTACTTC. Its protein is CASSYSRDGGQRQYF.

This clone was counted once. Additional DNA sequences in this sample encode the identical CDR3. The V gene is TRBV5-1, the J gene TRBJ2-3, with 12 bases identical to TRBD2. With V trimmed by 3 bases and J by 4 bases, 6 bases remained unmatched. Germline-derived CDR1 and CDR2 are SGHRS and YFSETQ. This CDR3 has 16 residues. Here the CDR3 reads CASSSLTSGSADTQYF. CDR3 DNA: TGCGCCAGCAGCTCCTTGACTAGCGGGAGTGCAGATACGCAGTATTTT.

The chain employs TRBV14 and TRBJ1-2, with D unclear. CDR1 and CDR2 (germline): SGHDN, FVKESK. The germline V and J ends were trimmed by 0 bases and 12 bases, with 14 bases remaining between them. This CDR3 region has 13 residues. The CDR3 bases are TGTGCCAGCAGCCAAGATCTAGGGCAGAGTCACACCTTC. Amino acids: CASSQDLGQSHTF.

This chain joins TRBV25-1 and TRBJ1-3; unclear D gene. This CDR3 contains 13 residues. V was trimmed by 2 bases and J by 5 bases, leaving 7 bases between them. Germline V CDR1 and CDR2: MGHDK, SYGVNS. The CDR3 loop reads CASSESWRNTIYF. The CDR3 DNA reads TGTGCCAGCAGTGAAAGTTGGAGAAACACCATATATTTT.

The chain couples TRBV5-1 to TRBJ2-7, with D possibly being TRBD1 (5 bases). Germline assignment: CDR1 SGHRS and CDR2 YFSETQ. This CDR3 is built from 16 residues. The V end was cut by 0 bases, the J end by 6 bases, with 19 bases between. The CDR3 region is CASSLDRPTGSAEQYF. CDR3 DNA: TGCGCCAGCAGCTTGGACCGGCCTACAGGTTCCGCCGAGCAGTACTTC.

This chain links TRBV15 with TRBJ2-7, with D unclear. Germline assignment: CDR1 LNHNV and CDR2 YYDKDF (reference sequence). This CDR3 is 13 amino acids long. V lost 0 bases to trimming and J lost 7 bases, with 10 bases between them. The CDR3 DNA reads TGTGCCACCAGCAGAGATCGGTGGCCTGAGCAGTACTTC. Its translation: CATSRDRWPEQYF.

The V and J genes are TRBV12-5 and TRBJ2-1; D is perhaps TRBD1 (6 bases). Per the germline V gene, CDR1 is LGHNT and CDR2 is FRNRAP. V shed 7 bases and J shed 5 bases, with 15 bases lying between them. This CDR3 comprises 14 residues. The CDR3 protein is CASALRGSDNEQFF. The CDR3 region has the DNA TGTGCTAGTGCCCTTAGGGGGAGTGACAATGAGCAGTTCTTC. Full variable domain (rest looked up from reference TRBV12-5 and TRBJ2-1): DARVTQTPRHKVTEMGQEVTMRCQPILGHNTVFWYRQTMMQGLELLAYFRNRAPLDDSGMPKDRFSAEMPDATLATLKIQPSEPRDSAVYFCASALRGSDNEQFFGPGTRLTVL.

There are a few counts of this clone. This chain uses TRBV28 with TRBJ1-1, with D maybe TRBD1 (6 bases). The V gene's germline CDR1 is MDHEN and CDR2 SYDVKM. The CDR3 totals 15 residues. Trimming left V 3 bases short and J 2 bases short, with 13 bases between. CDR3 sequence: CASSFLIRGNTEAFF. In DNA form, the CDR3 reads TGTGCCAGCAGTTTTTTAATCAGGGGTAACACTGAAGCTTTCTTT.

CDR3 residues: CASSAYSTGGGTDTQYF. The CDR3 DNA follows: TGCGCCAGCAGCGCATACTCGACAGGGGGCGGGACAGATACGCAGTATTTT. V and J are TRBV5-1 and TRBJ2-3; 10 bases fit TRBD1. Germline values: CDR1 SGHRS, CDR2 YFSETQ. V trimming: 4 bases; J trimming: 3 bases; junction bases outside the gene matches: 11. This CDR3 has 17 residues.

The chain links TRBV15 to TRBJ1-1; 7 bases line up with TRBD1. The CDR3 is 16 residues long. Germline V gene lookup returns CDR1 LNHNV and CDR2 YYDKDF (reference sequence). Trimming removed 3 bases from V and 2 bases from J; junction bases left unmatched: 9. CDR3 nucleotides: TGTGCCACCAGCAGGGCCAGGGGGGAGTTAAACACTGAAGCTTTCTTT. Protein: CATSRARGELNTEAFF. The full variable domain, completed using reference TRBV15 and TRBJ1-1, is DAMVIQNPRYQVTQFGKPVTLSCSQTLNHNVMYWYQQKSSQAPKLLFHYYDKDFNNEADTPDNFQSRRPNTSFCFLDIRSPGLGDTAMYLCATSRARGELNTEAFFGQGTRLTVV.

This chain connects TRBV15 to TRBJ2-5; TRBD1 matches at 7 bases. This CDR3 is built from 21 residues. Germline V CDR1 and CDR2: LNHNV, YYDKDF (reference sequence). With 6 bases clipped from V and 5 bases from J, the junction kept 30 bases outside the gene matches. CDR3 in DNA: TGTGCCACCAGTCCTACCTACGGAGACAGGGAAGTAGTTGGCCCAAGGGAGACCCAGTACTTC. Amino acid sequence: CATSPTYGDREVVGPRETQYF.

V and J are TRBV7-3 and TRBJ2-3; 12 nucleotides match TRBD1. Germline values: CDR1 SGHTA, CDR2 FQGTGA. The CDR3 extends over 19 amino acids. With 0 bases clipped from V and 3 bases from J, the junction kept 10 bases outside the gene matches. The CDR3 reads CASSLTFGTGGSGTDTQYF. CDR3 coding DNA: TGTGCCAGCAGCTTAACCTTTGGGACAGGGGGCTCTGGGACAGATACGCAGTATTTT.

The chain is built from TRBV11-2 and TRBJ2-7; possibly TRBD2 for D (6 bases). This CDR3 is 11 amino acids long. V was cut by 2 bases and J by 12 bases, with 11 bases left in between. CDR1 is SGHAT, CDR2 FQNNGV, per germline. CDR3 sequence (DNA): TGTGCCAGCAGCTTATCCGGGAGTCCGTACTTC. It specifies CASSLSGSPYF. Drawing the rest from reference TRBV11-2 and TRBJ2-7, the complete variable domain is EAGVAQSPRYKIIEKRQSVAFWCNPISGHATLYWYQQILGQGPKLLIQFQNNGVVDDSQLPKDRFSAERLKGVDSTLKIQPAKLEDSAVYLCASSLSGSPYFGPGTRLTVT.

The chain employs TRBV4-1 and TRBJ1-4, with 8 bases matching TRBD1. Trimming took 0 bases from V and 15 from J; bases not matched to a gene: 12. The CDR3 contains 15 residues. The germline gives CDR1 MGHRA, CDR2 YSYEKL. The CDR3 loop reads CASSQDNRGNGGVFF. DNA for the CDR3: TGCGCCAGCAGCCAAGATAACAGGGGGAACGGTGGGGTGTTTTTT.

This clone showed up just a few times. The chain is built from TRBV10-3 and TRBJ1-5; D is possibly TRBD1 (5 bases). Germline lookup yields CDR1 ENHRY and CDR2 SYGVKD. V was trimmed by 11 bases and J by 4 bases, leaving 15 bases between them. CDR3 length equals 13 residues. The CDR3 bases are TGTGCCTCAACAGGTAGTCGGAATCAGCCCCAGCATTTT. Its protein product is CASTGSRNQPQHF.

This chain connects TRBV7-9 to TRBJ2-1; no firm D call. The CDR3 is made up of 14 amino acids. V lost 3 bases, J lost 9 bases, and 15 bases lay in between. The germline V gene has CDR1 SEHNR and CDR2 FQNEAQ (reference sequence). In DNA form, the CDR3 reads TGTGCCAGCAGCTTGGAAGGGCTTAATGGTGAGCAGTTCTTC. Translating it yields CASSLEGLNGEQFF.

The gene calls are TRBV28 and TRBJ1-1, with D hard to call. Trimming removed 6 bases at V and 6 bases at J, with 11 bases between. The CDR3 is made up of 12 amino acids. Germline CDR1 reads MDHEN; CDR2 reads SYDVKM. Here the CDR3 reads CASRNTGAEAFF. The CDR3 nucleotides read TGTGCCAGCAGAAATACGGGAGCTGAAGCTTTCTTT.

The chain links TRBV27 to TRBJ1-2; 9 positions match TRBD1. Trimming removed 5 bases from V and 7 bases from J; junction bases left unmatched: 11. CDR3 size: 15 residues. The germline gives CDR1 MNHEY, CDR2 SMNVEV (reference sequence). DNA for the CDR3: TGTGCCAGCAGTCCTCCGGGACAGGGTTGGGGTGGCTACACCTTC. It codes for CASSPPGQGWGGYTF.

In this sample, this clone turned up once. The V gene is TRBV7-2, the J gene TRBJ1-2; weak D call: TRBD1 (5 bases). Germline V gene data show CDR1 as SGHTA and CDR2 as FQGNSA. The CDR3 length is 14 residues. The germline V and J ends were trimmed by 5 bases and 4 bases, with 14 bases remaining between them. The CDR3 sequence: CASSPQPQGYGYTF. The DNA for the CDR3 is TGTGCCAGCAGCCCACAGCCGCAGGGCTATGGCTACACCTTC. The whole variable domain, remainder taken from reference TRBV7-2 and TRBJ1-2, is GAGVSQSPSNKVTEKGKDVELRCDPISGHTALYWYRQSLGQGLEFLIYFQGNSAPDKSGLPSDRFSAERTGGSVSTLTIQRTQQEDSAVYLCASSPQPQGYGYTFGSGTRLTVV.

The chain combines TRBV28 with TRBJ2-3; D unclear. Germline CDR1 is MDHEN and CDR2 is SYDVKM. CDR3 length: 14 residues. Trimming shortened V by 6 bases and J by 2 bases, and 12 bases separated the two germline ends. The CDR3, as DNA: TGTGCCAGCAGGTCGGCAGGAATCACAGATACGCAGTATTTT. Amino acid sequence: CASRSAGITDTQYF.

V gene TRBV4-1 combines with J gene TRBJ2-2, with D perhaps matching TRBD1 or TRBD2 (5 bases each). CDR3 length: 15 amino acids. V shed 3 bases and J shed 5 bases, with 13 bases lying between them. Germline V CDR1 and CDR2: MGHRA, YSYEKL. The CDR3 region is CASSHGTPGTGELFF. The CDR3 DNA follows: TGCGCCAGCAGCCACGGGACCCCGGGAACCGGGGAGCTGTTTTTT.

The gene calls are TRBV28 and TRBJ2-3; 8 nucleotides match TRBD2. V was clipped by 5 bases and J by 6 bases; unmatched bases: 13. The germline gives CDR1 MDHEN, CDR2 SYDVKM. This CDR3 spans 16 amino acids. The CDR3 DNA is TGTGCCAGCAGTCCCGGGACTGGGCGGGGGGTGGATACGCAGTATTTT. This translates into CASSPGTGRGVDTQYF.

V gene TRBV6-1 combines with J gene TRBJ1-1; D is undetermined. Germline V gives CDR1 MNHNS, CDR2 SASEGT. V lost 5 bases and J lost 1, with 11 bases in between. The CDR3 is 14 amino acids. The CDR3 protein is CASSSRGANTEAFF. The CDR3 DNA sequence: TGTGCCAGCAGTTCCCGGGGAGCGAACACTGAAGCTTTCTTT.

The chain recombines TRBV15 with TRBJ2-7, with unresolved D. CDR1 and CDR2 from the germline V gene are LNHNV and YYDKDF (reference sequence). With 4 bases removed from V and 3 bases from J, the gap between germline ends came to 7 bases. This CDR3 has 12 residues. CDR3 sequence: CATSTRRYEQYF. DNA for the CDR3: TGTGCCACCAGCACCCGACGCTACGAGCAGTACTTC.

V and J are TRBV5-1 and TRBJ2-7; D gene ambiguous. Trimming stripped 4 bases from V and 2 bases from J, with 13 bases between. This CDR3 spans 14 amino acids. CDR1 and CDR2 from the germline V gene are SGHRS and YFSETQ. For the CDR3, the DNA is TGCGCCAGCAGCAATCCGGGTCCGACCTACGAGCAGTACTTC. Translated, it gives CASSNPGPTYEQYF.